Below, 22 T cell receptor beta chains from the same sample are listed, as sequenced in a study of shared clonotypes between healthy human individuals (dated by TCRdb to the early 2020s). Library construction relied on the immunoSEQ multiplex PCR assay. TCRdb stores this immuneACCESS table with in-frame sequences only. Part of the clones is absent; in the studies checked, under half of the shortfall reflects unresolved V genes, and no reason is known for the rest. The sample has hundreds of thousands of clones on record, nearly 98% of them singletons. The leading ten clones occupy more than 0.3% of the sample. CD8 naive samples consisted of CD45RO-negative cells that were positively selected for CCR7, yielding a CD45RA+CCR7+ population without TemRA cells. The specimen was naive CD8+ T cells sorted from blood. The cell subset or site label corresponds to: CD45RA+CCR7+. The receptors were gathered from a man aged 25-45 years in good health.

The chain couples TRBV2 to TRBJ1-5, with D possibly TRBD1 on 5 matching bases. CDR1 is SNHLY and CDR2 is FYNNEI in the germline V gene. The CDR3 runs 15 residues. V lost 6 bases and J lost 0, with 12 bases in between. CDR3 region: CASRDGTDSNQPQHF. The CDR3 nucleotides read TGTGCCAGCAGAGATGGGACGGATAGCAATCAGCCCCAGCATTTT.

V gene TRBV15 combines with J gene TRBJ2-7; 10 bases are shared with TRBD1. This CDR3 contains 14 residues. Per germline, CDR1 LNHNV and CDR2 YYDKDF (reference sequence). With 8 bases clipped from V and 3 bases from J, the junction kept 7 bases outside the gene matches. The CDR3 here is CATGDDRGHYEQYF. Written as DNA, the CDR3 is TGTGCCACCGGGGACGACAGGGGGCACTACGAGCAGTACTTC. The full variable domain, completed using reference TRBV15 and TRBJ2-7, is DAMVIQNPRYQVTQFGKPVTLSCSQTLNHNVMYWYQQKSSQAPKLLFHYYDKDFNNEADTPDNFQSRRPNTSFCFLDIRSPGLGDTAMYLCATGDDRGHYEQYFGPGTRLTVT.

The V call is TRBV4-1, the J call TRBJ2-4; no clear D gene. Germline CDR1 is MGHRA and CDR2 is YSYEKL. There are 14 residues in the CDR3. V shed 2 bases and J shed 4 bases, with 9 bases lying between them. The CDR3 sequence: CASSQPENKNIQYF. CDR3 nucleotides: TGCGCCAGCAGCCAACCGGAGAATAAAAACATTCAGTACTTC.

The chain is built from TRBV14 and TRBJ2-1; 10 nucleotides match TRBD2. The CDR3 sequence is 15 residues long. J gave up 2 bases and V 7 bases, and 5 bases lay outside the gene matches. Germline CDR1 and CDR2: SGHDN and FVKESK. As DNA, the CDR3 is TGTGCCAGCAACCCACTAGCGGGGACCTACAATGAGCAGTTCTTC. Translated: CASNPLAGTYNEQFF.

Comments on this clone: The sample contains more than one DNA sequence encoding this CDR3. The chain has TRBV4-1 and TRBJ2-1, with TRBD2 matching 8 bases. The germline gives CDR1 MGHRA, CDR2 YSYEKL. J gave up 2 bases and V 0 bases, and 9 bases lay outside the gene matches. The CDR3 is made up of 18 amino acids. The CDR3 DNA reads TGCGCCAGCAGCCAAGATTATGACGGGAGGGTTGCCTACAATGAGCAGTTCTTC. Translated, it gives CASSQDYDGRVAYNEQFF.

Of note for this clone: Other DNA sequences from this sample encode an identical CDR3 as well. V is TRBV7-9 and J is TRBJ2-7; D remains unclear. Trimming took 5 bases from V and 2 from J, leaving 7 bases between them. The CDR3 covers 12 residues. Per the germline V gene, CDR1 is SEHNR and CDR2 is FQNEAQ (reference sequence). The CDR3 bases are TGTGCCAGCAGCCCAACGACCTACGAGCAGTACTTC. Protein product: CASSPTTYEQYF.

DNA of the CDR3: TGTGCCAGTAGGACTAGCGGGAAGCGGAGCTCCTACAATGAGCAGTTCTTC. It yields the protein CASRTSGKRSSYNEQFF. The chain links TRBV19 to TRBJ2-1; 11 bases map to TRBD2. The V segment lost 6 bases and the J segment 0 bases; nucleotides outside the gene matches: 7. Looked up from germline, CDR1 is LNHDA and CDR2 is SQIVND (reference sequence). This CDR3 comprises 17 residues.

The chain employs TRBV30 and TRBJ2-1; no clear D gene. V shed 3 bases and J shed 7 bases, with 13 bases lying between them. Germline CDR1 is GTSNPN and CDR2 is SVGIG (reference sequence). This CDR3 spans 13 amino acids. CDR3 protein: CAWRLTEANEQFF. The CDR3 coding sequence is TGTGCCTGGAGACTCACGGAAGCGAATGAGCAGTTCTTC.

This chain joins TRBV27 and TRBJ2-1, with 9 bases fitting TRBD2. From germline, CDR1 is MNHEY and CDR2 SMNVEV (reference sequence). The ends lost 4 bases at V and 5 bases at J; junction bases unmatched: 9. This CDR3 is built from 16 residues. DNA of the CDR3: TGTGCCAGCAGTTCGGGGACTAGCTACTACAACAATGAGCAGTTCTTC. This codes for CASSSGTSYYNNEQFF.

The rearrangement joins TRBV7-9 to TRBJ2-5; 10 nucleotides align to TRBD1. Germline assignment: CDR1 SEHNR and CDR2 FQNEAQ (reference sequence). J gave up 5 bases and V 5 bases, and 5 bases lay outside the gene matches. The CDR3 runs to 14 residues. CDR3 sequence reads: CASSATGGGETQYF. The CDR3 DNA follows: TGTGCCAGCAGCGCGACAGGGGGCGGGGAGACCCAGTACTTC. Full variable domain (missing parts from reference TRBV7-9 and TRBJ2-5): DTGVSQNPRHKITKRGQNVTFRCDPISEHNRLYWYRQTLGQGPEFLTYFQNEAQLEKSRLLSDRFSAERPKGSFSTLEIQRTEQGDSAMYLCASSATGGGETQYFGPGTRLLVL.

The chain is built from TRBV11-2 and TRBJ2-6; TRBD1 might be the D (6 bases). This CDR3 contains 19 residues. Germline-derived CDR1 and CDR2 are SGHAT and FQNNGV. V gave up 3 bases and J gave up 1 base, with 19 bases separating them. This CDR3 is CASSFIRGGLGSGANVLTF. The CDR3 DNA reads TGTGCCAGCAGCTTTATTCGTGGGGGCCTAGGGTCTGGGGCCAACGTCCTGACTTTC.

The chain uses TRBV27 and TRBJ2-5, with TRBD2 matching over 14 bases. This CDR3 region has 12 residues. Trimming cost V 6 bases and J 11 bases; bases outside gene matches: 2. The germline gives CDR1 MNHEY, CDR2 SMNVEV (reference sequence). The DNA for the CDR3 is TGTGCCAGCAGGGGGACTAGCGGGAGTCAGTACTTC. Translated, it gives CASRGTSGSQYF.

The V call is TRBV5-1, the J call TRBJ2-1; the D gene is possibly TRBD1 (6 bases). Germline values: CDR1 SGHRS, CDR2 YFSETQ. The CDR3 is 13 amino acids. V was cut by 5 bases and J by 10 bases, with 16 bases left in between. CDR3 in DNA: TGCGCCAGCAGTCCTCCGAGGGGGTACGAGCAGTTCTTC. It yields the protein CASSPPRGYEQFF. The full variable domain, its missing parts supplied by reference TRBV5-1 and TRBJ2-1, is KAGVTQTPRYLIKTRGQQVTLSCSPISGHRSVSWYQQTPGQGLQFLFEYFSETQRNKGNFPGRFSGRQFSNSRSEMNVSTLELGDSALYLCASSPPRGYEQFFGPGTRLTVL.

The chain has TRBV6-1 and TRBJ2-5; D is unresolved. Germline V CDR1 and CDR2: MNHNS, SASEGT. V was cut by 4 bases and J by 2 bases, with 11 bases left in between. The CDR3 consists of 14 residues. CDR3 in amino acids: CASSAQVRQETQYF. In nucleotides, the CDR3 is TGTGCCAGCAGTGCGCAGGTTCGGCAAGAGACCCAGTACTTC.

The rearrangement uses TRBV6-5 and TRBJ2-1; 8 nucleotides line up with TRBD2. The CDR3 is made up of 15 amino acids. After removal of 2 bases from V and 6 bases from J, the junction contained 6 bases not matched to a gene. Germline V gives CDR1 MNHEY, CDR2 SVGAGI. The CDR3 protein is CASSYEAGVPNEQFF. In DNA form, the CDR3 reads TGTGCCAGCAGTTACGAAGCGGGAGTGCCCAATGAGCAGTTCTTC.

The chain employs TRBV28 and TRBJ2-2, with 8 bases lining up with TRBD2. CDR1 MDHEN and CDR2 SYDVKM come from the germline V gene. This CDR3 has 15 residues. With 7 bases clipped from V and 1 base from J, the junction kept 5 bases outside the gene matches. CDR3 region: CASKAGAGNTGELFF. CDR3 DNA sequence: TGTGCCAGCAAAGCGGGAGCAGGGAACACCGGGGAGCTGTTTTTT.

The rearrangement links TRBV4-3 to TRBJ2-7; weak D call: TRBD2 (6 bases). Deletions cut 1 base from V and 3 bases from J, with 19 bases between. From germline, CDR1 is LGHNA and CDR2 YSLEER. The CDR3 has 17 amino acids. DNA of the CDR3: TGCGCCAGCAGCCAAGCGGGGCAGGGACTGTTGAGCTACGAGCAGTACTTC. The encoded protein is CASSQAGQGLLSYEQYF.

The chain combines TRBV28 with TRBJ2-7, with D perhaps matching TRBD1 or TRBD2 (6 bases each). V was pared by 5 bases and J by 6 bases, with 14 bases between. The CDR3 has 13 residues. Per germline, CDR1 MDHEN and CDR2 SYDVKM. CDR3 DNA: TGTGCCAGCAGTATTGGGTCGGGGGCCGAGCAGTACTTC. This encodes CASSIGSGAEQYF.

The rearrangement uses TRBV4-1 and TRBJ1-1; no firm D call. The CDR3 runs to 13 residues. Trimming stripped 4 bases from V and 2 bases from J, with 8 bases between. Germline CDR1 is MGHRA and CDR2 is YSYEKL. The chain's CDR3 is CASSPRGNTEAFF. CDR3 bases: TGCGCCAGCAGCCCCCGGGGAAACACTGAAGCTTTCTTT.

This chain uses TRBV6-6 with TRBJ1-1, with no clear D. The CDR3 extends over 14 amino acids. The germline CDR1 and CDR2 sequences are MNHNY and SVGAGI (reference sequence). Deletions cut 4 bases from V and 11 bases from J, with 20 bases between. This CDR3 reads CASSSTRTPPSAFF. DNA for the CDR3: TGTGCCAGCAGTTCGACCAGAACGCCCCCATCGGCTTTCTTT.

This clone was found once. This rearrangement joins TRBV11-2 to TRBJ2-7; D is possibly TRBD2 (5 bases). V was shortened by 5 bases and J by 4 bases, with 24 bases between the two germline ends. The CDR3 totals 17 residues. Germline V gives CDR1 SGHAT, CDR2 FQNNGV. In DNA form, the CDR3 reads TGTGCCAGCAGCCGCCGCGGCACCGGGATAGGTGGGTACGAGCAGTACTTC. Translating it yields CASSRRGTGIGGYEQYF.

The chain links TRBV5-4 to TRBJ2-1, with D perhaps TRBD1 or TRBD2 (5 bases each). CDR3 length: 15 residues. Trimming cost V 0 bases and J 0 bases, with 7 bases left between them. Germline assignment: CDR1 SGHNT and CDR2 YYREEE (reference sequence). The CDR3 loop is CASSLAGSSYNEQFF. CDR3 nucleotides: TGTGCCAGCAGCTTGGCAGGGAGCTCCTACAATGAGCAGTTCTTC.